The entry below gives a single T cell receptor (beta chain) sequence along with its context. This specimen belongs to a study of T cell changes during pregnancy in multiple sclerosis. V was cut by 4 bases and J by 7 bases, with 11 bases left in between. Per the germline V gene, CDR1 is SGHDN and CDR2 is FVKESK. The CDR3 is 14 amino acids. Data came from immunoSEQ multiplex PCR; TCRdb stores just in-frame clones and leaves some out. The table shows about 48,000 clones, with around 94% occurring only once. Source: CD4+ T cells from peripheral blood mononuclear cells, taken in the first trimester of pregnancy. This sequence was found in a female donor with multiple sclerosis, enrolled in a pregnancy study. The rearrangement joins TRBV14 to TRBJ1-6; D not resolved. The CDR3 loop reads CASSPGLVNSPLHF. CDR3 in DNA: TGTGCCAGCAGCCCAGGCTTAGTGAATTCACCCCTCCACTTT.